This entry lists 17 T cell receptor beta chains sequenced from one sample in a study of shared clonotypes between healthy human individuals. Profiled with immunoSEQ multiplex PCR; TCRdb holds only in-frame clones, not every one. The sample holds about 2.4 million clones, roughly 92% seen once. Material for sequencing was naive CD4+ T cells sorted from blood. The subset denotes: CD45RA+ positively selected. The receptors were sampled from a man younger than 35 in good health.

The chain employs TRBV6-5 and TRBJ1-6; D may be TRBD1 (6 bases). CDR3 length equals 15 residues. The germline CDR1 and CDR2 sequences are MNHEY and SVGAGI. The V and J ends lost 0 bases and 9 bases respectively, with 12 bases between them. The CDR3 region has the DNA TGTGCCAGCAGTTACTCGGGGGGGCTAGGTTCACCCCTCCACTTT. Residues: CASSYSGGLGSPLHF.

The rearrangement joins TRBV5-1 to TRBJ2-7; 8 positions match TRBD1. CDR1 is SGHRS and CDR2 is YFSETQ in the germline V gene. The CDR3 covers 15 residues. V trimming: 3 bases; J trimming: 0 bases; junction bases outside the gene matches: 5. CDR3 region: CASSWTGTSSYEQYF. The CDR3 DNA sequence: TGCGCCAGCAGCTGGACAGGGACGAGCTCCTACGAGCAGTACTTC.

The rearrangement links TRBV28 to TRBJ2-5; 12 bases are shared with TRBD1. Germline CDR1 reads MDHEN; CDR2 reads SYDVKM. The CDR3 totals 16 residues. V lost 5 bases to trimming and J lost 2 bases; unmatched junction nucleotides: 6. The chain's CDR3 is CASSSGTGGGQETQYF. CDR3 DNA: TGTGCCAGCAGTAGCGGGACAGGGGGCGGTCAAGAGACCCAGTACTTC.

As concerns this clone: Other DNA sequences in this sample translate to the same CDR3. The CDR3 DNA is TGTGCCAGCAGCCGGGACAGGGGTTCCTACAATGAGCAGTTCTTC. This sequence encodes CASSRDRGSYNEQFF. The V call is TRBV6-5, the J call TRBJ2-1, with 10 bases aligning to TRBD1. This CDR3 is 15 amino acids long. Germline V gene data show CDR1 as MNHEY and CDR2 as SVGAGI. The ends lost 6 bases at V and 1 base at J; junction bases unmatched: 3.

This clone has just one count. Other nucleotide sequences from this sample produce the same CDR3. V and J are TRBV9 and TRBJ2-2; D gene unclear. This CDR3 is built from 13 residues. Trimming stripped 0 bases from V and 8 bases from J, with 8 bases between. The germline V gene encodes CDR1 SGDLS and CDR2 YYNGEE. DNA for the CDR3: TGTGCCAGCAGCGTAGGCAGAATTGGGGAGCTGTTTTTT. Amino acid sequence: CASSVGRIGELFF.

The V gene is TRBV30, the J gene TRBJ1-4; the D is unclear. The ends were cut back, 8 bases at V and 5 bases at J, with 15 bases in the middle. The CDR3 length is 13 residues. Germline CDR1 and CDR2: GTSNPN and SVGIG (reference sequence). CDR3 protein: CARSFQMNEKLFF. The CDR3 nucleotides read TGTGCCCGGTCTTTCCAGATGAATGAAAAACTGTTTTTT.

The rearrangement links TRBV6-6 to TRBJ1-1; D is unresolved. This CDR3 is built from 15 residues. V was cut by 0 bases and J by 4 bases, with 12 bases left in between. Germline CDR1 is MNHNY and CDR2 is SVGAGI (reference sequence). The DNA of the CDR3 is TGTGCCAGCAGTTACTCTCGGGCGGTCGGCACTGAAGCTTTCTTT. It is translated as CASSYSRAVGTEAFF.

The chain recombines TRBV6-5 with TRBJ1-4; TRBD1 aligns across 7 bases. CDR1 MNHEY and CDR2 SVGAGI come from the germline V gene. Trimming at V came to 5 bases and at J to 11 bases, leaving 5 bases not matched to a gene. The CDR3 is 12 amino acids. The CDR3 sequence is CASSQDRTKLFF. The CDR3 DNA follows: TGTGCCAGCAGTCAGGACAGGACTAAACTGTTTTTT.

V usage is TRBV7-9 and J usage is TRBJ2-2; D unresolved. Trimming shortened V by 5 bases and J by 5 bases, and 9 bases separated the two germline ends. The CDR3 covers 13 residues. The germline CDR1 and CDR2 sequences are SEHNR and FQNEAQ (reference sequence). The CDR3, as DNA: TGTGCCAGCAGCCCTTATGAGACCGGGGAGCTGTTTTTT. Amino acid sequence: CASSPYETGELFF.

The V gene is TRBV6-1, the J gene TRBJ2-3; the match to TRBD2 covers 11 bases. The CDR3 length is 16 residues. With V trimmed by 4 bases and J by 0 bases, 3 bases remained unmatched. The V gene's germline CDR1 is MNHNS and CDR2 SASEGT. The DNA for the CDR3 is TGTGCCAGCAGTGGGAGACTAGCGGGGAGCACAGATACGCAGTATTTT. Translated: CASSGRLAGSTDTQYF.

The V and J genes are TRBV29-1 and TRBJ1-4; TRBD1 might be the D (6 bases). The germline gives CDR1 SQVTM, CDR2 ANQGSEA. This CDR3 is 14 amino acids long. Deletions cut 6 bases from V and 2 bases from J, with 13 bases between. CDR3 in DNA: TGCAGCGTGGGGCGGACAGAGACTAATGAAAAACTGTTTTTT. Protein product: CSVGRTETNEKLFF.

V gene TRBV9 combines with J gene TRBJ2-2; maybe TRBD2 (6 bases). Per germline, CDR1 SGDLS and CDR2 YYNGEE. V lost 3 bases to trimming and J lost 6 bases, with 21 bases between them. This CDR3 has 17 residues. The CDR3 nucleotides read TGTGCCAGCAGCGCTAGTAAGTGGGAGGATAGCGCCGGGGAGCTGTTTTTT. Its translation is CASSASKWEDSAGELFF.

The V and J genes are TRBV27 and TRBJ2-3, with D unclear. Germline V CDR1 and CDR2: MNHEY, SMNVEV (reference sequence). V lost 0 bases and J 4 bases, leaving 11 bases between the germline ends. The CDR3 has 15 amino acids. CDR3 amino acids: CASSLSIAFADTQYF. The CDR3 region has the DNA TGTGCCAGCAGTTTATCGATTGCCTTCGCAGATACGCAGTATTTT.

The V call is TRBV7-3, the J call TRBJ2-2, with 13 bases identical to TRBD2. V was clipped by 5 bases and J by 1 base; unmatched bases: 7. The germline CDR1 and CDR2 sequences are SGHTA and FQGTGA. The CDR3 runs 18 residues. CDR3: CASSPRLAGGLNTGELFF. In DNA, the CDR3 is TGTGCCAGCAGCCCTCGACTAGCGGGGGGTCTGAACACCGGGGAGCTGTTTTTT.

Of note for this clone: The same CDR3 arises from other DNA sequences in this sample as well. The chain uses TRBV5-4 and TRBJ2-3; a weak D match, TRBD1 (6 bases). V was shortened by 4 bases and J by 3 bases, with 9 bases between the two germline ends. The CDR3 sequence is 13 residues long. CDR1 is SGHNT, CDR2 YYREEE, per germline (reference sequence). CDR3 amino acids: CASSRTGTDTQYF. The CDR3 nucleotides read TGTGCCAGCAGCCGTACAGGGACAGATACGCAGTATTTT.

This chain uses TRBV18 with TRBJ2-5; 7 bases align to TRBD2. After removal of 4 bases from V and 3 bases from J, the junction contained 2 bases not matched to a gene. The CDR3 extends over 13 amino acids. CDR1 and CDR2 (germline): KGHSH, LQKENI. CDR3 sequence: CASSLLAKETQYF. CDR3 in DNA: TGTGCCAGCTCACTACTAGCGAAAGAGACCCAGTACTTC.

The CDR3 loop reads CASKGSVGEQYF. The CDR3 coding sequence is TGTGCCAGTAAAGGCAGCGTGGGCGAGCAGTACTTC. J is TRBJ2-7 and V is TRBV18; D not resolved. Germline values: CDR1 KGHSH, CDR2 LQKENI. There are 12 residues in the CDR3. The V and J ends lost 9 bases and 6 bases respectively, with 15 bases between them.